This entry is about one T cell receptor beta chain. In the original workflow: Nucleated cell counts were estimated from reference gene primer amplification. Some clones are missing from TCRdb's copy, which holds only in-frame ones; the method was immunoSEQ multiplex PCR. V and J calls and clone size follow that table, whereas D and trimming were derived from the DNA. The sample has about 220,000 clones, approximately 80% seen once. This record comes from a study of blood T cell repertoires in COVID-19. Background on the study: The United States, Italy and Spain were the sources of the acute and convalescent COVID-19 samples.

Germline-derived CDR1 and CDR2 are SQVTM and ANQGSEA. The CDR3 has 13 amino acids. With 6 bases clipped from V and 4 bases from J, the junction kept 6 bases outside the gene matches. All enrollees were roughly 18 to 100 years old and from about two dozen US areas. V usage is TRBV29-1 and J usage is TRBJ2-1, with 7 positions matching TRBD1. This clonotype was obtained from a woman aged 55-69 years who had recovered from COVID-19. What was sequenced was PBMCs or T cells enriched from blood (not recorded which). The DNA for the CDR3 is TGCAGCGTGGGACAGTCGCCTTACAATGAGCAGTTCTTC. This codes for CSVGQSPYNEQFF.